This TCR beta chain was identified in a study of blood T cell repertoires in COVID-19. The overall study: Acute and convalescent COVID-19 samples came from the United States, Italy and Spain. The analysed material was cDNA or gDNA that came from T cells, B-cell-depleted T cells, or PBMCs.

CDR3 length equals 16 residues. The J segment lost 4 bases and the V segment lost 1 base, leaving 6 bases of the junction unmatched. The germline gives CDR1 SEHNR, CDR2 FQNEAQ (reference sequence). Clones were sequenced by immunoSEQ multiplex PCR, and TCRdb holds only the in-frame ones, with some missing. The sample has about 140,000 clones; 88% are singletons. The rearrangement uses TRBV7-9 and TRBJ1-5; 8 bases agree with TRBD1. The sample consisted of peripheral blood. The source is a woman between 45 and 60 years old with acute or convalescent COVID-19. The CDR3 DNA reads TGTGCCAGCAGCTTAGTAGTGACAGGGGAAAATCAGCCCCAGCATTTT. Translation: CASSLVVTGENQPQHF.